This T cell receptor (beta chain) comes out of a study of shared clonotypes between healthy human individuals. Notes on the study in general: The donor pool, a small one, limited the genetic and exposure-history diversity represented.

Assay: immunoSEQ multiplex PCR; the TCRdb copy retains only in-frame clones and omits some. The table includes some 2,000,000 clones, approximately 95% detected once. In the case of this clone: Antigen unknown. The identical CDR3 is also encoded by other nucleotide sequences in the sample.

Germline CDR1 is MNHEY and CDR2 is SVGAGI. The V end lost 6 bases, the J end lost 0 bases, and 9 bases lay between the germline ends. CDR3 length: 13 amino acids. The chain carries TRBV6-5 and TRBJ2-7, with unresolved D. Material: naive CD4+ T cells sorted from blood. Indicated subset: CD45RA+ positively selected. The sequence derives from a man aged 18-30 years in good health. CDR3 sequence reads: CASSQTGSYEQYF. The CDR3 DNA is TGTGCCAGCAGCCAGACGGGCTCCTACGAGCAGTACTTC.